One sample yielded the 22 T cell receptor beta chains listed below, sequenced in a study of T-cell reconstitution after alpha-beta-depleted transplantation in children. As it was prepared, the TCRbeta library received unique molecular identifiers. TCRdb reanalysed the PCR reads using MiXCR and keeps one entry per CDR3 protein. The table shows approximately 490,000 distinct CDR3 sequences, with under 15% occurring only once. The sequencing used PBMCs from the stem cell graft donor, collected from the stem cell graft. The receptors come from a human donor who donated a stem cell graft to a child with combined immunodeficiency.

The chain joins TRBV5-1 to TRBJ2-5, with TRBD2 matching over 7 bases. Trimming took 0 bases from V and 7 from J; bases not matched to a gene: 9. The CDR3 sequence is 15 residues long. CDR1 and CDR2 from the germline V gene are SGHRS and YFSETQ. The CDR3 bases are TGCGCCAGCAGCTTGGTCGCTAGCGGCAGCGGGACCCAGTACTTC. This codes for CASSLVASGSGTQYF.

The gene calls are TRBV20-1 and TRBJ1-5, with no clear D. This CDR3 region has 14 residues. Trimming removed 2 bases at V and 3 bases at J, with 11 bases between. Germline V CDR1 and CDR2: DFQATT, SNEGSKA (reference sequence). The DNA for the CDR3 is TGCAGTGCTAGACGGTTCACCCACAATCAGCCCCAGCATTTT. This translates into CSARRFTHNQPQHF.

This clonotype was picked up a small number of times. The rearrangement uses TRBV6-2 or TRBV6-3 and TRBJ2-1; D remains ambiguous. Germline V CDR1 and CDR2: MNHEY, SVGEGT. The CDR3 loop spans 13 amino acids. Trimming took 10 bases from V and 0 from J, leaving 10 bases between them. CDR3: CAIAETSYNEQFF. In DNA, the CDR3 is TGTGCCATCGCGGAGACCTCCTACAATGAGCAGTTCTTC.

This sequence joins TRBV2 and TRBJ2-2; D not resolved. Germline V gene data show CDR1 as SNHLY and CDR2 as FYNNEI. This CDR3 is built from 14 residues. Trimming removed 1 base at V and 5 bases at J, with 8 bases between. The CDR3 nucleotides are TGTGCCAGCAGTGAAGAACTTTTTACCGGGGAGCTGTTTTTT. Translated: CASSEELFTGELFF.

The chain recombines TRBV11-2 with TRBJ2-7, with D possibly TRBD2 on 5 matching bases. Deletions cut 2 bases from V and 2 bases from J, with 22 bases between. Looked up from germline, CDR1 is SGHAT and CDR2 is FQNNGV. There are 18 residues in the CDR3. For the CDR3, the DNA is TGTGCCAGCAGCTTACTGAACTACCCCGGGGTGGGCACCTACGAGCAGTACTTC. Protein product: CASSLLNYPGVGTYEQYF.

This clonotype came up a few times. The rearrangement links TRBV4-3 to TRBJ1-6; 7 bases are shared with TRBD1. V was clipped by 0 bases and J by 6 bases; unmatched bases: 5. The CDR3 is 16 amino acids. Germline CDR1 LGHNA, CDR2 YSLEER. The CDR3 is CASSQDSQGGNSPLHF. The CDR3 DNA sequence: TGCGCCAGCAGCCAAGATAGTCAGGGGGGTAATTCACCCCTCCACTTT.

The V and J genes are TRBV25-1 and TRBJ2-1; TRBD2 might be the D (6 bases). Germline loops: CDR1 MGHDK, CDR2 SYGVNS. There are 11 residues in the CDR3. Trimming removed 6 bases at V and 8 bases at J, with 8 bases between. The CDR3 is CASRERDEQFF. The CDR3 nucleotides are TGTGCCAGCAGGGAGCGGGATGAGCAGTTCTTC. Full variable domain (remainder filled in from reference TRBV25-1 and TRBJ2-1): EADIYQTPRYLVIGTGKKITLECSQTMGHDKMYWYQQDPGMELHLIHYSYGVNSTEKGDLSSESTVSRIRTEHFPLTLESARPSHTSQYLCASRERDEQFFGPGTRLTVL.

A note on this clonotype: One junction end disagrees with the germline gene, perhaps due to a read error. The chain joins TRBV7-9 to TRBJ2-1; D gene ambiguous. This CDR3 is built from 12 residues. The V gene's germline CDR1 is SEHNR and CDR2 FQNEAQ (reference sequence). The CDR3 nucleotides are TGTGTCAGCAGCTTTTCAGCCAATGAGCAGTTCTTC. Protein sequence: CVSSFSANEQFF.

J is TRBJ2-7 and V is TRBV11-2, with D possibly being TRBD1 or TRBD2 (5 bases each). The CDR3 is 18 residues long. The germline CDR1 and CDR2 sequences are SGHAT and FQNNGV. The ends were cut back, 2 bases at V and 0 bases at J, with 20 bases in the middle. The CDR3, as DNA: TGTGCCAGCAGCTTACCCCGGGACCAGCCCCAGACCTCCTACGAGCAGTACTTC. It yields the protein CASSLPRDQPQTSYEQYF.

The genes are TRBV15 and TRBJ2-7; 8 bases are shared with TRBD1. The V segment lost 0 bases and the J segment 7 bases; nucleotides outside the gene matches: 8. Germline V CDR1 and CDR2: LNHNV, YYDKDF (reference sequence). This CDR3 comprises 15 residues. This chain's CDR3 is CATSRDRTGSGEQYF. The DNA for the CDR3 is TGTGCCACCAGCAGAGATCGGACAGGGTCAGGGGAGCAGTACTTC.

At least ten counts were recorded for this clonotype. V and J are TRBV10-3 and TRBJ2-3; D call uncertain. The length of the CDR3 is 15 residues. V was cut by 1 base and J by 0 bases, with 8 bases left in between. Germline V CDR1 and CDR2: ENHRY, SYGVKD. CDR3 in amino acids: CAISEFTRSTDTQYF. In nucleotides, the CDR3 is TGTGCCATCAGTGAGTTTACTCGGAGCACAGATACGCAGTATTTT.

Written as DNA, the CDR3 is TGCGCCAGCAGCCAAGAGACAGGGTTAACCGGGGAGCTGTTTTTT. Translation gives CASSQETGLTGELFF. The chain combines TRBV4-3 with TRBJ2-2; the match to TRBD1 covers 7 bases. The V and J ends lost 0 bases and 5 bases, in that order; junction bases with no gene match: 3. The CDR3 has 15 residues. Germline CDR1 reads LGHNA; CDR2 reads YSLEER.

This clonotype was seen at least ten times. The chain employs TRBV4-3 and TRBJ1-2; weak D call: TRBD1 (6 bases). This CDR3 is 14 amino acids long. Trimming removed 0 bases from V and 8 bases from J, with 13 bases in between. Germline V lookup: CDR1 LGHNA, CDR2 YSLEER. In DNA, the CDR3 is TGCGCCAGCAGCCAAGATATCAGGGGCTGGGGCTACACCTTC. As protein: CASSQDIRGWGYTF.

This clonotype came up a few times. The V and J genes are TRBV12-3 or TRBV12-4 and TRBJ1-1; possibly TRBD1 for D (6 bases). Trimming shortened V by 3 bases and J by 3 bases, and 20 bases separated the two germline ends. CDR3 length: 17 amino acids. CDR3 in amino acids: CASSFAAAPGHHTEAFF. CDR3 sequence (DNA): TGTGCCAGCAGTTTTGCCGCGGCACCGGGACATCACACTGAAGCTTTCTTT.

There are many counts of this clonotype. The chain couples TRBV4-2 to TRBJ2-7; no clear D gene. Trimming left V 1 base short and J 1 base short, with 5 bases between. The CDR3 is made up of 13 amino acids. The germline V gene has CDR1 LGHNA and CDR2 YNFKEQ. CDR3 region: CASSQVGSYEQYF. The CDR3 DNA reads as TGTGCCAGCAGCCAAGTTGGGTCCTACGAGCAGTACTTC.

This clonotype was seen a few times. The chain combines TRBV5-6 with TRBJ2-7; unclear D gene. V lost 0 bases to trimming and J lost 3 bases, with 13 bases between them. This CDR3 is 15 amino acids long. CDR1 is SGHDT, CDR2 YYEEEE, per germline. The CDR3 loop is CASSLAGRFGYEQYF. CDR3 nucleotides: TGTGCCAGCAGCTTGGCCGGAAGGTTTGGCTACGAGCAGTACTTC.

This clonotype was seen only a few times. The chain has TRBV6-5 and TRBJ2-1; TRBD2 aligns across 11 bases. V lost 2 bases to trimming and J lost 6 bases; unmatched junction nucleotides: 9. Germline V gene sequence: CDR1 MNHEY, CDR2 SVGAGI. This CDR3 comprises 17 residues. CDR3 DNA: TGTGCCAGCAGTTACAGCACGACTAGCGGGGCCATCAATGAGCAGTTCTTC. It is translated as CASSYSTTSGAINEQFF.

This clonotype appeared a few times. This chain connects TRBV27 to TRBJ2-3, with 7 nucleotides matching TRBD1. This CDR3 has 18 residues. Losses at the gene ends were 6 bases for V and 4 bases for J; bases not matched to a gene: 19. The germline V gene encodes CDR1 MNHEY and CDR2 SMNVEV (reference sequence). CDR3 residues: CASRYNRQGLDVPDTQYF. Here the CDR3 DNA reads TGTGCCAGCAGATACAACCGACAGGGTTTGGATGTCCCAGATACGCAGTATTTT.

This clonotype occurred many times. The chain couples TRBV9 to TRBJ2-3, with a tentative D call TRBD1 (5 bases). This CDR3 has 16 amino acids. Germline lookup yields CDR1 SGDLS and CDR2 YYNGEE. Trimming took off 4 bases at V and 1 base at J, with 16 bases between the two ends. CDR3 nucleotides: TGTGCCAGCAGCAGATCAGGGTCCATGGGCACAGATACGCAGTATTTT. It specifies CASSRSGSMGTDTQYF.

In its sample, this clonotype was seen many times. The rearrangement links TRBV28 to TRBJ2-5, with TRBD1 matching over 8 bases. The CDR3 is 13 amino acids. Germline-derived CDR1 and CDR2 are MDHEN and SYDVKM. With 6 bases clipped from V and 3 bases from J, the junction kept 3 bases outside the gene matches. This CDR3 is CASSTTGEETQYF. CDR3 bases: TGTGCCAGCAGCACGACAGGGGAAGAGACCCAGTACTTC.

This clonotype has at least ten counts. This chain connects TRBV12-3 or TRBV12-4 to TRBJ2-5; D gene uncertain. Trimming cost V 1 base and J 5 bases, with 11 bases left between them. This CDR3 region has 14 residues. In nucleotides, the CDR3 is TGTGCCAGCAGTTTAGAGGCCTCTATGGAGACCCAGTACTTC. Translating it yields CASSLEASMETQYF.

This sequence joins TRBV10-3 and TRBJ2-7; the match to TRBD1 covers 9 bases. Germline trimming cut 3 bases from V and 9 bases from J; bases unmatched to any gene: 12. The length of the CDR3 is 15 residues. Germline CDR1 reads ENHRY; CDR2 reads SYGVKD. DNA of the CDR3: TGTGCCATCAGTGAAGGGGGAACAGGGGGCAGAGGGCAGTACTTC. This gives the protein CAISEGGTGGRGQYF.